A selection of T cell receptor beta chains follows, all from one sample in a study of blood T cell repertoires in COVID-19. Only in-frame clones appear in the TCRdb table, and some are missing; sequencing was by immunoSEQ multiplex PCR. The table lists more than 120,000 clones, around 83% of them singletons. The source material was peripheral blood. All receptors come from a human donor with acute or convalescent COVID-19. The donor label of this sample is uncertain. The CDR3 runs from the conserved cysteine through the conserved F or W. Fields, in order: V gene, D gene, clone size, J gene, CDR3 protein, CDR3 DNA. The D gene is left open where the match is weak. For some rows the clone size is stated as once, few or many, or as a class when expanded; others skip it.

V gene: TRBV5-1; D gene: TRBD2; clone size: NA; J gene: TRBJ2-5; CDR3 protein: CASSGGLAGRQETQYF; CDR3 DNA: TGCGCCAGCAGCGGGGGACTAGCGGGGAGGCAAGAGACCCAGTACTTC
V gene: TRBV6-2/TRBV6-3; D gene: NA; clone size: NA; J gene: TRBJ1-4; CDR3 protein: CASSPPPGLHNEKLFF; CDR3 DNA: TGTGCCAGCAGTCCACCACCGGGACTGCATAATGAAAAACTGTTTTTT
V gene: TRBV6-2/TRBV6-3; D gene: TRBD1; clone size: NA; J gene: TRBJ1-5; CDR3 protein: CASSTRTGTDSPQHF; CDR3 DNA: TGTGCCAGCAGTACCCGGACAGGGACCGATTCGCCCCAGCATTTT
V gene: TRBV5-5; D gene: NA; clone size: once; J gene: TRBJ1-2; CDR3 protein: CASTYTETYGYTF; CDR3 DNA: TGTGCCAGCACCTACACAGAGACCTATGGCTACACCTTC
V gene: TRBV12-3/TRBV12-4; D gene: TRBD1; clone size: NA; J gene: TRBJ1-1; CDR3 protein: CASSLVGQREAFF; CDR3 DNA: TGTGCCAGCAGTTTAGTGGGACAGAGAGAAGCTTTCTTT
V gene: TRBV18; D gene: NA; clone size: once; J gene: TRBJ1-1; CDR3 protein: CASSPMDEGTEAFF; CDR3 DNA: TGTGCCAGCTCACCCATGGACGAGGGCACTGAAGCTTTCTTT
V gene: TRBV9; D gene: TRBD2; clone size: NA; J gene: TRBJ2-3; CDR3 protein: CASSVGSGGATDTQYF; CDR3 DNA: TGTGCCAGCAGCGTAGGAAGCGGGGGGGCGACGGATACGCAGTATTTT
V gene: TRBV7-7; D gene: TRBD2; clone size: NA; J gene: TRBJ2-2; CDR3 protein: CASSLVAGGPAGELFF; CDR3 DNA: TGTGCTAGCAGCTTAGTAGCGGGAGGACCGGCCGGGGAGCTGTTTTTT
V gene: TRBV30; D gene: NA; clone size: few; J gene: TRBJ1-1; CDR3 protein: CAWSRDTNTEAFF; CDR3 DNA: TGTGCCTGGAGTCGGGACACCAACACTGAAGCTTTCTTT
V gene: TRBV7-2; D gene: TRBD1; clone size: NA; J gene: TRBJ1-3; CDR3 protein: CASSFGTGGNTIYF; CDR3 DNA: TGTGCCAGCAGCTTTGGGACAGGGGGAAACACCATATATTTT
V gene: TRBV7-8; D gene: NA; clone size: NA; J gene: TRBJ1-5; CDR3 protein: CASSLSGGIYQPQHF; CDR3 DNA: TGTGCCAGCAGCCTTAGCGGGGGTATTTATCAGCCCCAGCATTTT
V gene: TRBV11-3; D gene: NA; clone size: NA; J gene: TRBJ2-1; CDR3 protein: CASSSSYHNEQFF; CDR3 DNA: TGTGCCAGCAGCTCCTCTTATCACAATGAGCAGTTCTTC
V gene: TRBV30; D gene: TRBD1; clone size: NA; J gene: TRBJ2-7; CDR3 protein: CAWSVQGYEQYF; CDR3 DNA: TGTGCCTGGAGTGTACAGGGGTACGAGCAGTACTTC
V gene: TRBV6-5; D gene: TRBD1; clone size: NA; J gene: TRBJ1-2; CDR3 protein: CASNLWDRAGYTF; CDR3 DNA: TGTGCCAGCAATCTTTGGGACAGGGCTGGCTACACCTTC
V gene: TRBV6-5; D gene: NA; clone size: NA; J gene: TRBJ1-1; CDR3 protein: CASSPPTGTEAFF; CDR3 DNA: TGTGCCAGCAGTCCACCCACAGGCACTGAAGCTTTCTTT
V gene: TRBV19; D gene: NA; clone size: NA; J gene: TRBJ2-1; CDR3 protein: CASSIEGSEQFF; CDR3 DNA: TGTGCCAGTAGTATAGAGGGGAGTGAGCAGTTCTTC
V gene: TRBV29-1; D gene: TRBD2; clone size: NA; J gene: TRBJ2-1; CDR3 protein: CSVVRLAGANEQFF; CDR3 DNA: TGCAGCGTTGTAAGACTAGCGGGAGCCAATGAGCAGTTCTTC
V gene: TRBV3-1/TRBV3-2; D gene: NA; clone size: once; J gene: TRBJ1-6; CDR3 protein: CASSQDLRRGLHF; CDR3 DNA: TGTGCCAGCAGCCAAGATTTGCGGCGGGGACTCCACTTT
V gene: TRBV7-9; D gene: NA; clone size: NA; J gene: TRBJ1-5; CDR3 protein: CASSSDGGSNQPQHF; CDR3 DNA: TGTGCCAGCAGCTCGGACGGAGGTAGCAATCAGCCCCAGCATTTT
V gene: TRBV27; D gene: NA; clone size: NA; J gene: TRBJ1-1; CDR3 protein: CASSSGVAEAFF; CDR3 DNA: TGTGCCAGCAGTTCGGGAGTTGCTGAAGCTTTCTTT
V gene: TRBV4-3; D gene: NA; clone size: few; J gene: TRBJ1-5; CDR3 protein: CASSQDMGGYQPQHF; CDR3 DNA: TGCGCCAGCAGCCAAGATATGGGGGGTTATCAGCCCCAGCATTTT
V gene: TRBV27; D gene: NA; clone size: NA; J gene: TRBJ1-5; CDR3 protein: CASSLNFGLGADQPQHF; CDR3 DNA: TGTGCCAGCAGTTTAAATTTTGGATTGGGGGCGGATCAGCCCCAGCATTTT
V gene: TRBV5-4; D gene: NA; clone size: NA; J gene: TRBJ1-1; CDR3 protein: CASSLVGTRNTEAFF; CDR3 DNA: TGTGCCAGCAGCTTGGTCGGGACAAGGAACACTGAAGCTTTCTTT
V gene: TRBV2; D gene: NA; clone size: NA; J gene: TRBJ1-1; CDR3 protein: CASIVEGAVWGTEAFF; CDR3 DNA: TGTGCCAGCATCGTCGAGGGCGCAGTTTGGGGCACTGAAGCTTTCTTT
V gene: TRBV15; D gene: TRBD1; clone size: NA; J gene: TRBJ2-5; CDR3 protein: CATSRSKGAETQYF; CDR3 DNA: TGTGCCACCAGCCGAAGTAAGGGGGCTGAGACCCAGTACTTC
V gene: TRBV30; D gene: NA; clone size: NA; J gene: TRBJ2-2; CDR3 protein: CAWSVVRNTGELFF; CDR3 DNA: TGTGCCTGGAGTGTAGTCAGGAACACCGGGGAGCTGTTTTTT
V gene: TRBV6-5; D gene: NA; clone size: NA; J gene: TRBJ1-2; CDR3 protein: CASTRGGYGYTF; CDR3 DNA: TGTGCCAGCACCCGAGGGGGATATGGCTACACCTTC
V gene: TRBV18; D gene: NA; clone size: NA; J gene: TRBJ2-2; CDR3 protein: CASSPRGGGELFF; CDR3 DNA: TGTGCCAGCTCACCACGAGGAGGCGGGGAGCTGTTTTTT
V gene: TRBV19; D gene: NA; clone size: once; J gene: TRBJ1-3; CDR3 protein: CASSPPGQPGNTIYF; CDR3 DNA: TGTGCCAGTAGCCCCCCCGGACAGCCTGGAAACACCATATATTTT
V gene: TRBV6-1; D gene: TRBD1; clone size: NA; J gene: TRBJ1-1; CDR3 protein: CASSEAGQGATHTEAFF; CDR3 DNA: TGTGCCAGCAGTGAAGCAGGACAGGGGGCGACCCACACTGAAGCTTTCTTT
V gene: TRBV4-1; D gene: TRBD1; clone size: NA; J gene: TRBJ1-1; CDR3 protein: CASSRVRDSDRGATEAFF; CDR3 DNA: TGCGCCAGCAGCCGGGTCCGAGACTCGGACAGGGGGGCCACTGAAGCTTTCTTT
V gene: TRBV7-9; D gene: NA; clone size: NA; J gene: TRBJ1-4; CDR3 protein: CASSFMRGKNEKLFF; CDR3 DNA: TGTGCCAGCAGCTTTATGAGGGGGAAGAATGAAAAACTGTTTTTT
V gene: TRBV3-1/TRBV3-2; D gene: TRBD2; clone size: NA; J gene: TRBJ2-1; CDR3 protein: CASSQDRVMSGGASLYNEQFF; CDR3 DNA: TGTGCCAGCAGCCAAGATCGGGTCATGAGCGGGGGGGCTAGTCTTTACAATGAGCAGTTCTTC
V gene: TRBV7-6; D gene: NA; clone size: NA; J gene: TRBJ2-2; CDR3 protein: CASSPGTIDTGELFF; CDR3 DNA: TGTGCCAGCAGCCCCGGGACAATCGACACCGGGGAGCTGTTTTTT
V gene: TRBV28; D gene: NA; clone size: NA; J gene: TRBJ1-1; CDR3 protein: CASSFGVVGSTEAFF; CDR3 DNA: TGTGCCAGCAGTTTCGGAGTGGTGGGTTCCACTGAAGCTTTCTTT
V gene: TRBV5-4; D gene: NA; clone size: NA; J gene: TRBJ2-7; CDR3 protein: CASSLEQGYEQYF; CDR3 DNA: TGTGCCAGCAGCCTAGAACAGGGCTACGAGCAGTACTTC
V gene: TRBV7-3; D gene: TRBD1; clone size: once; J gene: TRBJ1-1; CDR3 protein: CASSQGAGNTEAFF; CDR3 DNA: TGTGCCAGCAGCCAGGGGGCTGGGAACACTGAAGCTTTCTTT
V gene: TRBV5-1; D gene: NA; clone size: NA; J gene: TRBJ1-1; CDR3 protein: CASSLAARTNTEAFF; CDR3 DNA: TGCGCCAGCAGCTTGGCCGCGAGAACGAACACTGAAGCTTTCTTT
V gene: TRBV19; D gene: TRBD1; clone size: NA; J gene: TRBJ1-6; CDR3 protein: CASSILQGAVNSPLHF; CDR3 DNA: TGTGCCAGTAGTATTTTACAGGGGGCTGTAAATTCACCCCTCCACTTT
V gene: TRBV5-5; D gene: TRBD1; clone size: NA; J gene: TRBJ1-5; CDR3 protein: CASSPMTGQNQPQHF; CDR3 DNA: TGTGCCAGCAGCCCAATGACAGGGCAAAATCAGCCCCAGCATTTT
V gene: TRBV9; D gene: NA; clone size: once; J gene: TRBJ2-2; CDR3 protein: CASSVELTNTGELFF; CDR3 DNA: TGTGCCAGCAGCGTAGAACTAACGAACACCGGGGAGCTGTTTTTT
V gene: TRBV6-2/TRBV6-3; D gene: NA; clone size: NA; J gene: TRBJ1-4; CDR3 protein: CASSYSISGPSFSANEKLFF; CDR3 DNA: TGTGCCAGCAGTTACTCTATCTCTGGACCTAGCTTTTCGGCTAATGAAAAACTGTTTTTT
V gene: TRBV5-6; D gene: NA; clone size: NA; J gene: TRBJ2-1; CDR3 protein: CASSLGLVLNNEQFF; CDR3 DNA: TGTGCCAGCAGCTTGGGACTAGTACTTAATAATGAGCAGTTCTTC